The 8 T cell receptor beta chains given below trace back to one sample, sequenced in a study of regulatory T cells in long-lasting Graves disease. Both iRepertoire HTBI primers and Arm-PCR of CDR3 regions were used to build the TCR beta libraries. Each CDR3 protein gets one entry after TCRdb re-called the multiplex PCR reads with MiXCR. The sample yields roughly 470,000 distinct CDR3 sequences, roughly 20% seen once. Time point here: persistent/refractory GD, antithyroid drugs over 5 years with positive TRAb. The TCR library was prepared using RNA isolated from PBMCs. The sample here was peripheral blood mononuclear cells (PBMCs), taken when the disease was refractory, from a patient treated with antithyroid drugs. The receptors come from a female donor with Graves disease.

This clonotype showed up just a few times. The chain combines TRBV3-1 with TRBJ1-2; the D gene is possibly TRBD1 (6 bases). Germline loops: CDR1 LGHDT, CDR2 YNNKEL (reference sequence). This CDR3 is 15 amino acids long. The V end lost 4 bases, the J end lost 4 bases, and 16 bases lay between the germline ends. CDR3 protein: CASSPLWDTAYGYTF. The DNA of the CDR3 is TGTGCCAGCAGCCCTCTGTGGGACACGGCCTATGGCTACACCTTC.

This clonotype was counted between two and nine times. This chain's CDR3 is CASSQGSGTGVGAFF. CDR3 DNA sequence: TGTGCCAGCAGCCAAGGATCGGGGACAGGGGTAGGAGCTTTCTTT. The J gene is TRBJ1-1, the V gene TRBV14; 10 bases are a match to TRBD1. The V and J ends lost 1 base and 10 bases, in that order; junction bases with no gene match: 9. Per the germline V gene, CDR1 is SGHDN and CDR2 is FVKESK. The CDR3 covers 15 residues.

On this clonotype itself: This sequence may be a read error, since a much larger clone differs from it by one base. V usage is TRBV2 and J usage is TRBJ1-1; D gene uncertain. This CDR3 region has 14 residues. CDR1 and CDR2 (germline): SNHLY, FYNNEI. The CDR3 DNA reads TGTGCCAGCAGTGAATCCGCCATGAACACTGAAGCTTCCTTT. This sequence encodes CASSESAMNTEASF.

This clonotype turned up a few times. The chain is built from TRBV6-1 and TRBJ2-7; D is perhaps TRBD1 or TRBD2 (5 bases each). Germline CDR1 reads MNHNS; CDR2 reads SASEGT. Trimming removed 0 bases from V and 9 bases from J, with 6 bases in between. CDR3 size: 11 residues. CDR3 loop: CASSEARGQYF. In nucleotides, the CDR3 is TGTGCCAGCAGTGAAGCGAGGGGGCAGTACTTC.

Turning to this clonotype: A read error may be the cause here, since a much bigger clone is one base away. The J gene is TRBJ2-7, the V gene TRBV28; weak D call: TRBD1 (6 bases). The CDR3 is made up of 15 amino acids. Trimming took 1 base from V and 1 from J, leaving 11 bases between them. CDR1 is MDHEN and CDR2 is SYDVKM in the germline V gene. The CDR3 DNA reads as TGTGCCAGCAGTTTATTCGTGGGACATTCCTACGAGCAGTACTTC. Translating it yields CASSLFVGHSYEQYF.

This clonotype was counted between two and nine times. The rearrangement links TRBV11-2 to TRBJ2-7, with D perhaps given as TRBD1 or TRBD2 (6 bases each). Germline CDR1 SGHAT, CDR2 FQNNGV. The V end lost 4 bases, the J end lost 6 bases, and 19 bases lay between the germline ends. The CDR3 has 15 amino acids. Here the CDR3 DNA reads TGTGCCAGCAGCTCAAATGCCGGGGGCCGGGGCGAGCAGTACTTC. It codes for CASSSNAGGRGEQYF.

The chain employs TRBV6-1 and TRBJ2-2, with 7 bases identical to TRBD1. The ends lost 6 bases at V and 2 bases at J; junction bases unmatched: 12. The CDR3 is 17 amino acids. The germline V gene encodes CDR1 MNHNS and CDR2 SASEGT. The CDR3: CASSPGGEYLNTGELFF. The CDR3 bases are TGTGCCAGCAGCCCAGGGGGAGAGTACCTTAACACCGGGGAGCTGTTTTTT.

This clonotype has at least ten counts. The rearrangement links TRBV29-1 to TRBJ1-1; no reliable D call. Per germline, CDR1 SQVTM and CDR2 ANQGSEA. V lost 7 bases, J lost 1 base, and 7 bases lay in between. The CDR3 loop spans 11 amino acids. The CDR3 sequence: CSGYKNTEAFF. The CDR3 coding sequence is TGCAGCGGATACAAGAACACTGAAGCTTTCTTT.